Given below is one T cell receptor beta chain in context. The data were obtained in a study of cytomegalovirus exposure and HLA in healthy donors. The CDR3 is 14 amino acids. Germline V gene lookup returns CDR1 LNHDA and CDR2 SQIVND (reference sequence). Trimming took off 3 bases at V and 1 base at J, with 9 bases between the two ends. The data were produced by immunoSEQ multiplex PCR, yet TCRdb's version contains in-frame clones alone and is incomplete. The sample carries under 400,000 clones, nearly 90% recorded once. Sequenced material: PBMCs. This receptor was identified in a man under 40 in good health and CMV-seronegative. The gene calls are TRBV19 and TRBJ1-1; D gene unclear. CDR3 sequence reads: CASSMGNRNTEAFF. For the CDR3, the DNA is TGTGCCAGTAGTATGGGCAATCGGAACACTGAAGCTTTCTTT.